The 9 T cell receptor beta chains given below trace back to one sample, sequenced in a study of post-analysis software for immune sequencing data. The study's findings and limits: Patients used a few TRBV segments, including TRBV5-6, TRBV5-1 and TRBV20-1, more often than controls.

Incorporated into the TCR beta cDNA libraries were unique molecular identifiers, which served to reduce PCR and sequencing biases. TCRdb used MiXCR to reprocess the PCR reads, holding one entry per CDR3 protein. This table holds hundreds of thousands of distinct CDR3 sequences, approximately 50% found once. Their cognate antigens are unknown. The sequencing sample was made of blood. These TCRs come from a girl aged 10-17 years with multiple sclerosis.

To note about this clonotype: This likely comes from a read error, as the CDR3 has no conserved phenylalanine or tryptophan at its end. The chain joins TRBV5-1 to TRBJ2-7, with TRBD1 matching 10 bases. The CDR3 runs to 15 residues. The V and J ends lost 4 bases and 0 bases, in that order; junction bases with no gene match: 4. CDR1 and CDR2 from the germline V gene are SGHRS and YFSETQ. In nucleotides, the CDR3 is TGCGCCAGCAGCACGGGACAGGGGCTCTCCTACGAGCAGTACTGC. This encodes CASSTGQGLSYEQYC.

This clonotype has a single count. The chain joins TRBV6-5 to TRBJ1-1; 9 nucleotides match TRBD1. CDR1 MNHEY and CDR2 SVGAGI come from the germline V gene. Losses at the gene ends were 5 bases for V and 6 bases for J; bases not matched to a gene: 4. This CDR3 region has 13 residues. The CDR3 nucleotides are TGTGCCAGCAGTCTGAACAGGGGGCCTGAAGCTTTCTTT. This codes for CASSLNRGPEAFF.

V usage is TRBV29-1 and J usage is TRBJ2-2; no reliable D call. The CDR3 contains 14 residues. V was trimmed by 6 bases and J by 1 base, leaving 12 bases between them. Germline lookup yields CDR1 SQVTM and CDR2 ANQGSEA. CDR3 nucleotides: TGCAGCGTGGGTAGGACGGAGAACACCGGGGAGCTGTTTTTT. As protein: CSVGRTENTGELFF.

The chain combines TRBV9 with TRBJ1-2; 7 bases agree with TRBD1. The germline CDR1 and CDR2 sequences are SGDLS and YYNGEE. V trimming: 4 bases; J trimming: 3 bases; junction bases outside the gene matches: 9. The CDR3 is made up of 15 amino acids. The CDR3 sequence is CASSRDQDRYYGYTF. In DNA, the CDR3 is TGTGCCAGCAGCAGAGATCAGGACAGGTACTATGGCTACACCTTC.

This clonotype came up a few times. The rearrangement links TRBV7-9 to TRBJ2-7; 8 bases are a match to TRBD1. The germline V gene encodes CDR1 SEHNR and CDR2 FQNEAQ (reference sequence). This CDR3 comprises 16 residues. The V and J ends lost 2 bases and 1 base, in that order; junction bases with no gene match: 7. CDR3 sequence reads: CASSLFGQGGSYEQYF. In nucleotides, the CDR3 is TGTGCCAGCAGCTTATTTGGACAGGGCGGTTCCTACGAGCAGTACTTC.

The V call is TRBV21-1, the J call TRBJ2-7. TRBV21-1 is marked as a pseudogene. The CDR3 runs to 13 residues. The chain's CDR3 is CAISRTPIYEQYF. CDR3 nucleotide sequence: TGTGCCATCTCTCGCACTCCAATCTACGAGCAGTACTTC.

J is TRBJ1-1 and V is TRBV6-5, with D possibly matching TRBD1 (6 bases). The CDR3 sequence is 14 residues long. The germline CDR1 and CDR2 sequences are MNHEY and SVGAGI. V shed 6 bases and J shed 0 bases, with 11 bases lying between them. The CDR3 is CASRDRAMNTEAFF. The CDR3 DNA reads as TGTGCCAGCAGGGACAGAGCTATGAACACTGAAGCTTTCTTT.

The rearrangement joins TRBV30 to TRBJ2-7; D possibly uses TRBD1 or TRBD2 (6 bases each). The CDR3 is 15 amino acids. The germline V gene has CDR1 GTSNPN and CDR2 SVGIG (reference sequence). V lost 5 bases, J lost 3 bases, and 20 bases lay in between. CDR3 sequence reads: CAWEKGWGAGYEQYF. Written as DNA, the CDR3 is TGTGCCTGGGAGAAGGGGTGGGGGGCAGGCTACGAGCAGTACTTC.

The chain is built from TRBV5-1 and TRBJ1-2; D ambiguous. Germline V gives CDR1 SGHRS, CDR2 YFSETQ. The CDR3 spans 14 residues. The V end was cut by 0 bases, the J end by 6 bases, with 12 bases between. The CDR3 DNA reads TGCGCCAGCAGCTTGGTTGCAAGGGTGAATGGCTACACCTTC. Protein product: CASSLVARVNGYTF.